This record concerns one T cell receptor beta chain sequence. The V end was cut by 3 bases, the J end by 3 bases, with 18 bases between. Germline CDR1 is SGHRS and CDR2 is YFSETQ. The CDR3 has 16 residues. This sample was included in a study of CD8+ T cells in alopecia areata. As for treatment: oral pan-JAK inhibitor, 5-10 mg twice daily. Extraction of RNA preceded its reverse transcription into cDNA, which served as the sequencing template. TCRdb's copy holds only in-frame clones and misses some; the assay was immunoSEQ multiplex PCR. The sample lists about 200,000 clones, about three fifths occurring once.

The chain is built from TRBV5-1 and TRBJ1-2; D is uncertain. This receptor was identified in a human donor with alopecia areata. The sequences come from CD4+ T cells sorted from blood, collected at week 4, from a patient treated with tofacitinib. The CDR3 DNA reads TGCGCCAGCAGCTCCAATGGCGGGGTGGGTGACTATGGCTACACCTTC. Translated, it gives CASSSNGGVGDYGYTF.